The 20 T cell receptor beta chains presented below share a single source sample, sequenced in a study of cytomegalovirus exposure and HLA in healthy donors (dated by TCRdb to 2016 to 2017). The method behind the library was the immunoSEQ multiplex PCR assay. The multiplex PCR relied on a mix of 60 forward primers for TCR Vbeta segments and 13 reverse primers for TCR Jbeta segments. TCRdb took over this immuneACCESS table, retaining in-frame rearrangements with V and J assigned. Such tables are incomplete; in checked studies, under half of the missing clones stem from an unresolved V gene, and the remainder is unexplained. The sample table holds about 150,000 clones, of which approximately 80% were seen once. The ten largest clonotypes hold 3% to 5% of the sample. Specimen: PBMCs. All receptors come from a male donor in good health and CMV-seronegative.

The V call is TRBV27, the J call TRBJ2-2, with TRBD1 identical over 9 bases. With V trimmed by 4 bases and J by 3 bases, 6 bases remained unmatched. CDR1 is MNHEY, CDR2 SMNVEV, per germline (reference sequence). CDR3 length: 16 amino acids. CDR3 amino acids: CASSSRQGVHTGELFF. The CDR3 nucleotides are TGTGCCAGCAGTTCAAGACAGGGGGTGCACACCGGGGAGCTGTTTTTT.

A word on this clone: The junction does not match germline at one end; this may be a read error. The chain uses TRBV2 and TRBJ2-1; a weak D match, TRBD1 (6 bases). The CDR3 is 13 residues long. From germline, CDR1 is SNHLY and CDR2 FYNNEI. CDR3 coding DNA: TGTGCCGGCAGCGAGGACAGTTACAATGAGCAGTTCTTC. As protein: CAGSEDSYNEQFF.

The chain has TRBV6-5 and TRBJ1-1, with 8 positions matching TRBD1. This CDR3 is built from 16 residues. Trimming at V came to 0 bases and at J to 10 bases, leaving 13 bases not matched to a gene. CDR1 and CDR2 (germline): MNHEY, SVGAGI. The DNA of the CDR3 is TGTGCCAGCAGTTACTCAGGGGTTCGGGCAGGGGGCGTAGCTTTCTTT. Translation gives CASSYSGVRAGGVAFF.

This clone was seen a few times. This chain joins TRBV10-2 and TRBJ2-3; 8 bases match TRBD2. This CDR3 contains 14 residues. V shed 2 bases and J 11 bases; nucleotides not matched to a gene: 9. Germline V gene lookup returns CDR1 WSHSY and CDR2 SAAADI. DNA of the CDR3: TGCGCCAGCAGTGAGAGCGGGGGAGGGTTTGGGCAGTATTTT. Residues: CASSESGGGFGQYF.

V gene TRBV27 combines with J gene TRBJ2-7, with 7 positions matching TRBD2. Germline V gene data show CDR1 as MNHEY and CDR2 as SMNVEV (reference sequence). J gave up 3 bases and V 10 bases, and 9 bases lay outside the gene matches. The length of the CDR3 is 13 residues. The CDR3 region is CATTGGSIYEQYF. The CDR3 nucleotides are TGTGCCACCACCGGGGGGTCCATCTACGAGCAGTACTTC.

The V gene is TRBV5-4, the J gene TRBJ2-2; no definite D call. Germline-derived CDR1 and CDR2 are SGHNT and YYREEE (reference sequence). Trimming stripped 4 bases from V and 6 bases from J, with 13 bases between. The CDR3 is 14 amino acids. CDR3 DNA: TGTGCCAGCAGCCTGAGTAACTACGCCGGGGAGCTGTTTTTT. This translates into CASSLSNYAGELFF.

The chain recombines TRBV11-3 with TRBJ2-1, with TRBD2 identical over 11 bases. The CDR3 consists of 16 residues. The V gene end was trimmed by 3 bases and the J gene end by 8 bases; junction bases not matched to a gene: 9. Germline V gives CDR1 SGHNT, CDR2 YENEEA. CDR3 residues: CASSLGRTSGRYEQFF. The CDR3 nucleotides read TGTGCCAGCAGCTTGGGTAGGACTAGCGGGCGGTATGAGCAGTTCTTC.

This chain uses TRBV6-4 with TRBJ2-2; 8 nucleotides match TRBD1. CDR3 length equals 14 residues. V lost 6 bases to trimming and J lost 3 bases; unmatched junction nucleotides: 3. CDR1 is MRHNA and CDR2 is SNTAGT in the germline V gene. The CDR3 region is CASSLQGDTGELFF. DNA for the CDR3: TGTGCCAGCAGCCTACAGGGGGACACCGGGGAGCTGTTTTTT.

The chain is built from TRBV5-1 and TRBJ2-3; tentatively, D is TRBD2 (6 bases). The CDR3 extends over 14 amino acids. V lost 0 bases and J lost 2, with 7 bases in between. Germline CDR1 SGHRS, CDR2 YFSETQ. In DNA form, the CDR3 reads TGCGCCAGCAGCTTGGGGGACTCCACAGATACGCAGTATTTT. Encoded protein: CASSLGDSTDTQYF.

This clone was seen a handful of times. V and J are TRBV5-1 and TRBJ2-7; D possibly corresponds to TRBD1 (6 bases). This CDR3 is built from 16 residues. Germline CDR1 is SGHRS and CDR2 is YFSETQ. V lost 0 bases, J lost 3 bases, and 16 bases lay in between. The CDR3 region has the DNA TGCGCCAGCAGCTTGGGGATTAGGGGGACCGGCTACGAGCAGTACTTC. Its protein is CASSLGIRGTGYEQYF.

CDR3 coding DNA: TGTGCCAGCAGCACTACACCTACGGGTGTGATCACTGAAGCTTTCTTT. Translated, it gives CASSTTPTGVITEAFF. The rearrangement links TRBV11-2 to TRBJ1-1; D uncertain. V was trimmed by 5 bases and J by 4 bases, leaving 20 bases between them. Germline V gene sequence: CDR1 SGHAT, CDR2 FQNNGV. This CDR3 has 16 residues.

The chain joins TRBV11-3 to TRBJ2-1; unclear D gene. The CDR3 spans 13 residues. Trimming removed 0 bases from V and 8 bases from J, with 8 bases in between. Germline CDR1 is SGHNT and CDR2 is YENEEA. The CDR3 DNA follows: TGTGCCAGCAGCTTAGATACTATGGATGAGCAGTTCTTC. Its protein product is CASSLDTMDEQFF.

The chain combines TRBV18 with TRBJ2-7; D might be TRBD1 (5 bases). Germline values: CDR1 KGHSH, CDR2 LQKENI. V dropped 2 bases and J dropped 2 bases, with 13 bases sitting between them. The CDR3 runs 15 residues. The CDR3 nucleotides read TGTGCCAGCTCACCAGTAGACAGTGGCCCCTACGAGCAGTACTTC. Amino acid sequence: CASSPVDSGPYEQYF.

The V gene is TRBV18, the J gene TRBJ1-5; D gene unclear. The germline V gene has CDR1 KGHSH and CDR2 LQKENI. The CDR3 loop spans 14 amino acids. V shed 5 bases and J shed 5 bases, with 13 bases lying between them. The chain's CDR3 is CASSARVSDQPQHF. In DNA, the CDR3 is TGTGCCAGCTCAGCGCGGGTTTCTGATCAGCCCCAGCATTTT.

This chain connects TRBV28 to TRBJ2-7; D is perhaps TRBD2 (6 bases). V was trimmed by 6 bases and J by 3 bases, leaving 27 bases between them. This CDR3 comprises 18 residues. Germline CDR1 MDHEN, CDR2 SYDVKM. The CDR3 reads CASRGEAHKGQSVYEQYF. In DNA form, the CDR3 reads TGTGCCAGCAGGGGGGAGGCCCACAAGGGCCAGTCAGTCTACGAGCAGTACTTC.

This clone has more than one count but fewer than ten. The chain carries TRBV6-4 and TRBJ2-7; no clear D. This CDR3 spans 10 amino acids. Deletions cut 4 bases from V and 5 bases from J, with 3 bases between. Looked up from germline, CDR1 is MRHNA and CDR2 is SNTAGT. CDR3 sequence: CASSADEQYF. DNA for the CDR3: TGTGCCAGCAGTGCGGACGAGCAGTACTTC.

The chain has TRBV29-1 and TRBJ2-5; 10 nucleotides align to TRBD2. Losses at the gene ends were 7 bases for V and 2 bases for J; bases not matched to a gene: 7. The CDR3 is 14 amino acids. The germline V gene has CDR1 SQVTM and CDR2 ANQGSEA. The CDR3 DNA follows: TGCAGCGGCCGGGCTAGCGGGAGACAAGAGACCCAGTACTTC. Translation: CSGRASGRQETQYF.

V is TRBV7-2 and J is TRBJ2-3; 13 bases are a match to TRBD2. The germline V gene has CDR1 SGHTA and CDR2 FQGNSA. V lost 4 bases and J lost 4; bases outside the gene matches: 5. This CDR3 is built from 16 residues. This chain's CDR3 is CASSSRLAGGSDTQYF. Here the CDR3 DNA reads TGTGCCAGCAGCTCAAGACTAGCGGGGGGTTCAGATACGCAGTATTTT.

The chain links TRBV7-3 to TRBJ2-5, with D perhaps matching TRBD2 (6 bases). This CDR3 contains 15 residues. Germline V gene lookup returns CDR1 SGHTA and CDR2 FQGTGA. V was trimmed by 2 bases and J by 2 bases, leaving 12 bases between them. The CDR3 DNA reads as TGTGCCAGCAGCTTAGCGGGGACCAAACAAGAGACCCAGTACTTC. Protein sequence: CASSLAGTKQETQYF.

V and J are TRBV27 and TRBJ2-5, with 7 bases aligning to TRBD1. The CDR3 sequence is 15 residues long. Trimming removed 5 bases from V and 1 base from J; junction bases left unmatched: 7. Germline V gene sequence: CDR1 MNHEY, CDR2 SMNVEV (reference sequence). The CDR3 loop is CASSEMGQSQETQYF. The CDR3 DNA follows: TGTGCCAGCAGTGAAATGGGACAGAGCCAAGAGACCCAGTACTTC.